The 3 T cell receptor beta chains reported below all come from one sample, sequenced in a study of T-cell reconstitution after alpha-beta-depleted transplantation in children listed by TCRdb under 2016. Library creation used PCR. Sequenced using an Illumina HiSeq 2500. TCR library preparation used molecular barcoding, with unique molecular identifiers applied to normalize quantification of the TCRbeta repertoire. TCRdb passed the public sequencing reads through fastp at Q25 and MiXCR, retaining productive beta sequences. For every CDR3 protein sequence, its rows merge into one entry that carries the most common genes and DNA. The sample includes hundreds of thousands of distinct CDR3 sequences, with approximately 30% observed a single time. The ten largest clones capture around 2.3% of the sample. The material sequenced was PBMCs from the stem cell graft donor, taken from the stem cell graft. These receptors were obtained from a human donor who donated a stem cell graft to a child with aplastic anemia.

This clonotype was observed a handful of times. The rearrangement links TRBV7-9 to TRBJ2-7; tentatively, D is TRBD1 or TRBD2 (5 bases each). CDR1 and CDR2 from the germline V gene are SEHNR and FQNEAQ (reference sequence). V lost 4 bases and J 0 bases, leaving 16 bases between the germline ends. The CDR3 length is 16 residues. The CDR3 here is CASSWGPPGSSYEQYV. CDR3 bases: TGTGCCAGCAGCTGGGGACCCCCTGGGTCCTCCTACGAGCAGTACGTC.

This clonotype was found a few times. CDR3 bases: TGCAGTGCTAGAGAAGGGGGGATCGTCACTGAAGCTTTCTTT. It encodes CSAREGGIVTEAFF. The genes are TRBV20-1 and TRBJ1-1, with D perhaps TRBD1 (6 bases). The V end was cut by 0 bases, the J end by 4 bases, with 12 bases between. CDR3 length equals 14 residues. Per the germline V gene, CDR1 is DFQATT and CDR2 is SNEGSKA (reference sequence).

The chain carries TRBV29-1 and TRBJ2-3, with TRBD1 matching 8 bases. Trimming at V came to 2 bases and at J to 1 base, leaving 5 bases not matched to a gene. Germline CDR1 and CDR2: SQVTM and ANQGSEA. There are 15 residues in the CDR3. The CDR3 region has the DNA TGCAGCGTTGAATCGACAGGGGCCGGCACAGATACGCAGTATTTT. Its translation: CSVESTGAGTDTQYF.